A single sample gave rise to the 27 T cell receptor beta chains below, sequenced in a study of blood T cells in healthy people across ages. Using a J-beta primer mix together with a sample-barcoded 5' primer, a second PCR was run for roughly 6 to 11 cycles. MiXCR was run by TCRdb on the 5' RACE reads, yielding one entry per CDR3 protein. The data contain 650,000 to 1,000,000 distinct CDR3 sequences, under 40% of them seen just once; the ten biggest clones take up 10% to 15%. Sequenced sample: blood. The receptor source for this set is a man between 18 and 29 years old in good health.

This chain links TRBV10-3 with TRBJ2-5, with 7 positions matching TRBD2. With 6 bases clipped from V and 3 bases from J, the junction kept 10 bases outside the gene matches. The CDR3 sequence is 15 residues long. Germline CDR1 reads ENHRY; CDR2 reads SYGVKD. CDR3 protein: CAISPRWGGEETQYF. CDR3 sequence (DNA): TGTGCCATCAGCCCACGATGGGGGGGAGAAGAGACCCAGTACTTC.

V and J are TRBV6-5 and TRBJ2-4; maybe TRBD2 (6 bases). CDR3 length equals 15 residues. V dropped 4 bases and J dropped 0 bases, with 10 bases sitting between them. Germline values: CDR1 MNHEY, CDR2 SVGAGI. The DNA of the CDR3 is TGTGCCAGCAGTTCGGGACTCGTAGCCAAAAACATTCAGTACTTC. This gives the protein CASSSGLVAKNIQYF.

This clonotype was seen only a few times. The chain couples TRBV9 to TRBJ1-6; D unresolved. The CDR3 runs 14 residues. V was cut by 0 bases and J by 12 bases, with 13 bases left in between. CDR1 and CDR2 from the germline V gene are SGDLS and YYNGEE. The CDR3 spells CASSVDSAVGPLHF. The CDR3 nucleotides are TGTGCCAGCAGCGTAGACTCGGCGGTAGGACCCCTCCACTTT.

This clonotype was picked up a small number of times. J is TRBJ2-3 and V is TRBV4-3, with D possibly TRBD2 on 6 matching bases. This CDR3 has 13 amino acids. Between the trimmed V and J ends, which lost 0 bases and 9 bases, there was a span of 10 bases. Germline V gene lookup returns CDR1 LGHNA and CDR2 YSLEER. CDR3 sequence reads: CASSQDWRVTQYF. In nucleotides, the CDR3 is TGCGCCAGCAGCCAAGATTGGAGGGTGACGCAGTATTTT.

This clonotype was seen many times. The chain is built from TRBV7-3 and TRBJ2-1; D is possibly TRBD2 (5 bases). Germline CDR1 is SGHTA and CDR2 is FQGTGA. The CDR3 covers 15 residues. V lost 4 bases to trimming and J lost 5 bases, with 15 bases between them. The CDR3 loop reads CASSSYLGNHNEQFF. CDR3 nucleotide sequence: TGTGCCAGCAGCTCCTATCTCGGGAACCACAATGAGCAGTTCTTC.

In this sample, this clonotype turned up a few times. V is TRBV27 and J is TRBJ1-5, with D perhaps TRBD1 (6 bases). Trimming took 5 bases from V and 5 from J, leaving 13 bases between them. CDR3 size: 14 residues. The germline gives CDR1 MNHEY, CDR2 SMNVEV (reference sequence). CDR3 region: CASSPRTADQPQHF. The DNA for the CDR3 is TGTGCCAGCAGTCCACGGACAGCCGATCAGCCCCAGCATTTT.

This clonotype was picked up a small number of times. The chain has TRBV5-1 and TRBJ2-5, with D perhaps assigned TRBD1 or TRBD2 (5 bases each). The V and J ends lost 0 bases and 3 bases respectively, with 12 bases between them. Germline assignment: CDR1 SGHRS and CDR2 YFSETQ. The CDR3 has 15 amino acids. The chain's CDR3 is CASSLEGPKEETQYF. CDR3 bases: TGCGCCAGCAGCTTGGAGGGACCTAAAGAAGAGACCCAGTACTTC.

This clonotype has more than one count but fewer than ten. The CDR3 loop reads CASSQEGRGQHAFF. CDR3 DNA: TGCGCCAGCAGCCAAGAAGGGCGAGGCCAGCATGCTTTCTTT. The chain carries TRBV4-3 and TRBJ1-1; D gene uncertain. V was cut by 0 bases and J by 11 bases, with 16 bases left in between. This CDR3 has 14 residues. CDR1 and CDR2 (germline): LGHNA, YSLEER.

This clonotype was seen once. The chain carries TRBV27 and TRBJ2-7; TRBD1 matches at 7 bases. Germline lookup yields CDR1 MNHEY and CDR2 SMNVEV (reference sequence). The J segment lost 7 bases and the V segment lost 7 bases, leaving 16 bases of the junction unmatched. CDR3 length: 15 residues. The CDR3 sequence is CASTLGTASYNEQYF. DNA of the CDR3: TGTGCCAGCACCCTCGGGACAGCCTCATACAATGAGCAGTACTTC.

The chain employs TRBV20-1 and TRBJ1-5; weak D call: TRBD1 (5 bases). Germline CDR1 is DFQATT and CDR2 is SNEGSKA (reference sequence). This CDR3 is built from 14 residues. The germline V and J ends were trimmed by 6 bases and 3 bases, with 15 bases remaining between them. This chain's CDR3 is CSATDRLDNQPQHF. CDR3 nucleotides: TGCAGTGCCACCGACAGACTAGACAATCAGCCCCAGCATTTT.

The CDR3 bases are TGCGCCAGCAGCTTGATAGGGAACTCTGGGGCCAACGTCCTGACTTTC. Translation gives CASSLIGNSGANVLTF. The rearrangement links TRBV5-1 to TRBJ2-6, with D unclear. The CDR3 loop spans 16 amino acids. The V end lost 1 base, the J end lost 0 bases, and 8 bases lay between the germline ends. Germline V gene data show CDR1 as SGHRS and CDR2 as YFSETQ.

The sample holds a few counts of this clonotype. The V and J genes are TRBV11-2 and TRBJ2-1; D possibly corresponds to TRBD1 (5 bases). This CDR3 has 16 amino acids. The V end lost 5 bases, the J end lost 1 base, and 15 bases lay between the germline ends. Germline V gene sequence: CDR1 SGHAT, CDR2 FQNNGV. The CDR3 coding sequence is TGTGCCAGCAGCCCCCGGCCAGGGTCGTCCTACAATGAGCAGTTCTTC. It encodes CASSPRPGSSYNEQFF.

V usage is TRBV15 and J usage is TRBJ2-1; possibly TRBD2 for D (5 bases). Between the trimmed V and J ends, which lost 1 base and 5 bases, there was a span of 18 bases. This CDR3 is built from 17 residues. Germline V gene sequence: CDR1 LNHNV, CDR2 YYDKDF (reference sequence). This chain's CDR3 is CATSRASVGSGNNEQFF. The DNA for the CDR3 is TGTGCCACCAGCAGAGCCAGTGTAGGGAGTGGGAACAATGAGCAGTTCTTC. The full variable domain, in which reference TRBV15 and TRBJ2-1 provide the parts outside the CDR3, is DAMVIQNPRYQVTQFGKPVTLSCSQTLNHNVMYWYQQKSSQAPKLLFHYYDKDFNNEADTPDNFQSRRPNTSFCFLDIRSPGLGDTAMYLCATSRASVGSGNNEQFFGPGTRLTVL.

This clonotype has at least ten counts. V gene TRBV4-3 combines with J gene TRBJ1-5; 8 bases map to TRBD1. CDR1 is LGHNA, CDR2 YSLEER, per germline. Germline trimming cut 3 bases from V and 4 bases from J; bases unmatched to any gene: 5. The CDR3 is made up of 15 amino acids. The CDR3 sequence: CASSQSGQDNQPQHF. The CDR3 DNA is TGCGCCAGCAGCCAGTCGGGACAGGATAATCAGCCCCAGCATTTT.

The J gene is TRBJ2-3, the V gene TRBV20-1; the match to TRBD2 covers 7 bases. Germline V gives CDR1 DFQATT, CDR2 SNEGSKA (reference sequence). The CDR3 loop spans 14 amino acids. V dropped 6 bases and J dropped 3; count of bases not matched to a gene: 9. The CDR3 DNA reads as TGCAGTGCGAGATGGGGGGGAGGGACAGATACGCAGTATTTT. Protein: CSARWGGGTDTQYF.

The chain links TRBV5-1 to TRBJ2-7; D not resolved. The V and J ends lost 0 bases and 3 bases respectively, with 13 bases between them. The CDR3 loop spans 15 amino acids. Germline CDR1 and CDR2: SGHRS and YFSETQ. The chain's CDR3 is CASSLVPGANYEQYF. In DNA, the CDR3 is TGCGCCAGCAGCTTGGTGCCGGGCGCAAACTACGAGCAGTACTTC.

A few counts support this clonotype. The V call is TRBV12-5, the J call TRBJ2-1; D not resolved. This CDR3 contains 10 residues. CDR1 is LGHNT and CDR2 is FRNRAP in the germline V gene. V gave up 3 bases and J gave up 9 bases, with 3 bases separating them. The CDR3: CASGFSEQFF. CDR3 nucleotide sequence: TGTGCTAGTGGTTTCAGTGAGCAGTTCTTC.

This chain uses TRBV6-6 with TRBJ2-7; 10 positions match TRBD2. The germline V gene has CDR1 MNHNY and CDR2 SVGAGI (reference sequence). The ends lost 6 bases at V and 0 bases at J; junction bases unmatched: 5. CDR3 size: 15 residues. CDR3 nucleotides: TGTGCCAGCAGCCGCACTAGCGGGGCCTCCTACGAGCAGTACTTC. Residues: CASSRTSGASYEQYF.

The chain links TRBV4-3 to TRBJ1-5, with 8 bases fitting TRBD1. The CDR3 runs 14 residues. V dropped 4 bases and J dropped 7; count of bases not matched to a gene: 6. Germline V gives CDR1 LGHNA, CDR2 YSLEER. CDR3 sequence: CASSPDRAIQPQHF. The CDR3, as DNA: TGCGCCAGCAGCCCGGACAGGGCGATCCAGCCCCAGCATTTT.

There are many counts of this clonotype. V usage is TRBV12-3 or TRBV12-4 and J usage is TRBJ2-5; 9 bases align to TRBD1. The CDR3 is 15 residues long. Trimming took 6 bases from V and 2 from J; bases not matched to a gene: 7. The CDR3 is CASSLGDREQETQYF. In nucleotides, the CDR3 is TGTGCCAGCAGCCTAGGGGACAGGGAACAAGAGACCCAGTACTTC.

In this sample, this clonotype turned up a few times. This chain links TRBV5-1 with TRBJ2-1; TRBD1 matches at 10 bases. The assigned J gene may be wrong: the sequence end matches TRBJ2-7 better. Per germline, CDR1 SGHRS and CDR2 YFSETQ. The CDR3 loop spans 16 amino acids. CDR3 region: CASSSSGTGAVNEQYF. The CDR3, as DNA: TGCGCCAGCAGCTCCTCCGGGACAGGGGCTGTCAATGAGCAGTACTTC.

Regarding this clonotype: One end of the junction does not line up with germline, which may come from a read error. The CDR3 region is CASRVRLTDAQYF. DNA of the CDR3: TGTGCCAGCAGGGTTCGTCTGACAGATGCGCAGTATTTT. The chain recombines TRBV12-3 or TRBV12-4 with TRBJ2-3, with a tentative D call TRBD1 (5 bases). The CDR3 has 13 residues.

The chain has TRBV4-3 and TRBJ2-3, with 11 nucleotides matching TRBD2. Unmatched junction bases numbered 15, after V lost 1 base and J lost 3 bases. The CDR3 is 20 amino acids. The V gene's germline CDR1 is LGHNA and CDR2 YSLEER. CDR3 nucleotide sequence: TGCGCCAGCAGCCAAGTTCTGTTCCTAGCGGGAGGCGGTGATACAGATACGCAGTATTTT. Protein: CASSQVLFLAGGGDTDTQYF.

With respect to this clonotype: This may stem from a read error, because a much larger clone lies one nucleotide away. This chain connects TRBV12-3 or TRBV12-4 to TRBJ2-3; D is perhaps TRBD1 (5 bases). The CDR3 sequence is 15 residues long. CDR3 residues: CAGSVVWGYTDTQYF. The CDR3 DNA is TGTGCCGGCAGTGTCGTATGGGGCTACACAGATACGCAGTATTTT.

This clonotype has a single count. This sequence may be a read error, since a much larger clone differs from it by one base. The CDR3 DNA reads as TGTGCCGGCAGCGTAGCCCCTTGGGGGGGAGACGGTAATGAGCAGTTCTTC. Translation gives CAGSVAPWGGDGNEQFF. V gene TRBV9 combines with J gene TRBJ2-1; 7 bases line up with TRBD2. This CDR3 spans 17 amino acids. The germline gives CDR1 SGDLS, CDR2 YYNGEE. Full variable domain (outside the CDR3, taken from reference TRBV9 and TRBJ2-1): DSGVTQTPKHLITATGQRVTLRCSPRSGDLSVYWYQQSLDQGLQFLIQYYNGEERAKGNILERFSAQQFPDLHSELNLSSLELGDSALYFCAGSVAPWGGDGNEQFFGPGTRLTVL.

This clonotype was seen more than once but under ten times. The chain recombines TRBV7-2 with TRBJ1-2; possible D gene TRBD1, 5 bases. This CDR3 is built from 13 residues. The V end lost 6 bases, the J end lost 6 bases, and 14 bases lay between the germline ends. Germline CDR1 and CDR2: SGHTA and FQGNSA. CDR3 sequence reads: CASRGRTLDGYTF. In DNA, the CDR3 is TGTGCCAGCAGGGGACGGACTCTCGATGGCTACACCTTC.

This clonotype was detected only a few times. DNA for the CDR3: TGTGCCAGCAGTGAAATCGGGTATTCCCGAGCTCCTAACACTGAAGCTTTCTTT. This gives the protein CASSEIGYSRAPNTEAFF. The V gene is TRBV2, the J gene TRBJ1-1; no clear D gene. V was cut by 2 bases and J by 2 bases, with 21 bases left in between. From germline, CDR1 is SNHLY and CDR2 FYNNEI. The CDR3 has 18 amino acids.